This T cell receptor beta chain stems from a study of blood T cell repertoires in COVID-19. Whole-study context: From the United States, Italy and Spain came samples of acute and convalescent COVID-19. From T cells, B-cell-depleted T cells, or PBMCs came the material, which was cDNA or gDNA.

Per the authors' pipeline: Estimation of nucleated cell counts relied on the amplification of reference gene primers. The data were produced by immunoSEQ multiplex PCR, yet TCRdb's version contains in-frame clones alone and is incomplete. V and J calls plus clone size are reproduced from that table; the DNA served to infer D and trimming. The sample lists over 350,000 clones, around nine tenths seen once, with 4.3% in the top ten. The sequence was collected from a woman in her thirties with acute or convalescent COVID-19. The sample taken for sequencing was peripheral blood.

The CDR3 nucleotides read TGTGCCAGCAGTCGACTAGCGGGGCAATACGAGCAGTACTTC. Amino acids: CASSRLAGQYEQYF. The chain couples TRBV28 to TRBJ2-7; TRBD2 aligns across 11 bases. With V trimmed by 5 bases and J by 4 bases, 4 bases remained unmatched. CDR1 is MDHEN, CDR2 SYDVKM, per germline. The CDR3 covers 14 residues.